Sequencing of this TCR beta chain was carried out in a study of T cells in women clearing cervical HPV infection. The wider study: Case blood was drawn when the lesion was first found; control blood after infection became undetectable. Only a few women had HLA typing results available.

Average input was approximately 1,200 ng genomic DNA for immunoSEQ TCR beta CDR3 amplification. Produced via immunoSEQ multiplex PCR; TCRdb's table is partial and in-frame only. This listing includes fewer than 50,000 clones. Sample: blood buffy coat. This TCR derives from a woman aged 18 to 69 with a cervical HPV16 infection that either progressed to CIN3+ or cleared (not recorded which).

This CDR3 reads CSARDKGGSGSYNEQFF. The part of the CDR3 DNA that was read is TGCAGTGCTAGAGATAAGGGCGGGAGTGGCTCCTACAATGAG. The chain uses TRBV20-1 and TRBJ2-1; 7 bases map to TRBD2. Coverage ceases 3 residues before the CDR3 finishes, and the germline J gene fills in the end. V lost 0 bases and J lost 0; bases outside the gene matches: 8. Germline lookup yields CDR1 DFQATT and CDR2 SNEGSKA (reference sequence). CDR3 length: 17 amino acids.